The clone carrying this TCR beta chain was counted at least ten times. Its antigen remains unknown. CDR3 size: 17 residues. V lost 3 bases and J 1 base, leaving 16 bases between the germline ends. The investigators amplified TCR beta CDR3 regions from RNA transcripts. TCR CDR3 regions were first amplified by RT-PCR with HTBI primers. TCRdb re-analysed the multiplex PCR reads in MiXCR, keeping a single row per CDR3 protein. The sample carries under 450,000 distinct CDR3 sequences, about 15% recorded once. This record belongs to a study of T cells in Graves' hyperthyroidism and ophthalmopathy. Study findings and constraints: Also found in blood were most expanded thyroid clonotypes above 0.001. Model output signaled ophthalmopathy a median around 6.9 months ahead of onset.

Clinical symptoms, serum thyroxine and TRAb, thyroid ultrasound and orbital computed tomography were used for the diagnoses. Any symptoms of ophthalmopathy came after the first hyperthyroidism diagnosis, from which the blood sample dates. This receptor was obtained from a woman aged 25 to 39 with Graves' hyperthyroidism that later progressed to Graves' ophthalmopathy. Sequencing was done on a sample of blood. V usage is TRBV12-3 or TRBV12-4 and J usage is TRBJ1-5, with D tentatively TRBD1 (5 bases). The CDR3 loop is CASSFGQIRDSNQPQHF. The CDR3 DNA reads TGTGCCAGCAGTTTCGGACAAATACGGGACAGCAATCAGCCCCAGCATTTT.